The T cell receptor (beta chain) described here comes from a study of blood T cell repertoires in COVID-19. The count of this clone is one. V was trimmed by 2 bases and J by 2 bases, leaving 11 bases between them. The CDR3 length is 15 residues. Germline V gives CDR1 MNHEY, CDR2 SVGAGI. Sequencing used immunoSEQ multiplex PCR; TCRdb keeps in-frame clones, though not all of them. The repertoire holds about 140,000 clones, with more than 70% as singletons. V and J are TRBV6-5 and TRBJ2-3; D is possibly TRBD2 (5 bases). Sample: peripheral blood. This receptor was obtained from a woman aged 55-70 years with acute or convalescent COVID-19. The CDR3 sequence: CASSYGGENTDTQYF. CDR3 DNA sequence: TGTGCCAGCAGTTACGGAGGTGAAAACACAGATACGCAGTATTTT.